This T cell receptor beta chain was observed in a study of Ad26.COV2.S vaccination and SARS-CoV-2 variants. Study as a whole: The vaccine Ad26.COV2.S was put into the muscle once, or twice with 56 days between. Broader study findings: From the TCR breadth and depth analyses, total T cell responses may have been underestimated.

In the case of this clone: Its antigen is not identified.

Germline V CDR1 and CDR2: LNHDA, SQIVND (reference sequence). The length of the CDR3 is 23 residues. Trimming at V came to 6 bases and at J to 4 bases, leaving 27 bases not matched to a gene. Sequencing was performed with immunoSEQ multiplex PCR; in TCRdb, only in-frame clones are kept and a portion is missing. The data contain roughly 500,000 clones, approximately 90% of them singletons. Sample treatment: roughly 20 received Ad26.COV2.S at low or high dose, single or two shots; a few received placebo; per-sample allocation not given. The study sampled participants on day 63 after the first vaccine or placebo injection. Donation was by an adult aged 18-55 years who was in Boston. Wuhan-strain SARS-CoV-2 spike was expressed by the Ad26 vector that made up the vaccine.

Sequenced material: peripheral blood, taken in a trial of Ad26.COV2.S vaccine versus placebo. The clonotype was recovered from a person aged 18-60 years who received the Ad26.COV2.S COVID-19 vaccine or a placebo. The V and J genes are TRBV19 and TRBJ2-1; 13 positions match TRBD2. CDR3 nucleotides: TGTGCCAGTAGAGCCTCGACGGGACTAGCGGGAATCCAAGGCCTGTCAAGATACAATGAGCAGTTCTTC. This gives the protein CASRASTGLAGIQGLSRYNEQFF. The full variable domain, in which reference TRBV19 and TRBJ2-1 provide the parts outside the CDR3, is DGGITQSPKYLFRKEGQNVTLSCEQNLNHDAMYWYRQDPGQGLRLIYYSQIVNDFQKGDIAEGYSVSREKKESFPLTVTSAQKNPTAFYLCASRASTGLAGIQGLSRYNEQFFGPGTRLTVL.